This entry features one T cell receptor (beta chain) sequence. Its antigen has not been determined. No quality values exist for individual bases; no much larger clone is one base distant. The V end loses 1 base and the J end loses 8 bases, and a stretch of 14 bases separates them. CDR1 and CDR2, per the germline V gene, are MDHEN and SYDVKM. The CDR3 has 14 amino acids, counting the end cysteine and phenylalanine. Kept here is only the CDR3 DNA, which spans 42 bases and is read in frame from base 1. The library was made by the immunoSEQ multiplex PCR assay. In the authors' own workflow: A statistical classification framework was developed to diagnose cytomegalovirus status using the catalog of TCR beta chain sequences. TCRdb took over this immuneACCESS table, retaining in-frame rearrangements with V and J assigned. Such tables are incomplete; in checked studies, under half of the missing clones stem from an unresolved V gene, and the remainder is unexplained. V and J calls and clone size are copied from that table; D and trimming were computed from the DNA. The sample table shows roughly 130,000 clones, and just under 90% are seen once. The top ten clones comprise around 6% of the sample.

The donors belonged to the validation cohort of around 110 subjects, which was separate from the approximately 700-subject first cohort. This record belongs to a study of cytomegalovirus exposure and HLA in healthy donors (dated by TCRdb to between 2016 and 2019). Study-level background: The 650 to 750 repertoires of the first cohort and the approximately 110 validation repertoires were produced on the same platform, according to a later analysis. The aim of the study was to test whether cataloging public T cell receptors could identify signatures of past pathogen exposure. In addition to the first cohort of 650 to 800 subjects, a separate validation cohort of some 120 different subjects was used. To predict cytomegalovirus infection status, the study combined high-throughput TCR immunosequencing, statistical association of individual TCRs with disease status, and machine learning.

The study at large found these results: The authors suggested that the approach could potentially be extended to other disease states and immunological phenotypes. In the study, approximately 150 TCR beta chains were listed as associated with cytomegalovirus. A later analysis lacked HLA typing for the validation cohort, so it scored co-occurrence in that cohort across all 110 or so repertoires. Three of the identified cytomegalovirus-associated TCR beta chains were confirmed in vitro to be specific for cytomegalovirus antigens. Most TCR sequences were observed very rarely across donors, whereas some public TCRs were present in many individuals. In both the original and validation cohorts, the classifier was reported to diagnose cytomegalovirus status with high specificity and sensitivity. A later analysis found that TCRs clustered in the first cohort also tended to co-occur in the 120 validation repertoires, with just under 95% of cluster scores above 0.

The V and J segments used are TRBV28 and TRBJ1-2; the D gene cannot be named for sure. The sequenced sample was PBMCs. The receptor's source is a woman in her 30s in good health and CMV-seropositive. The CDR3 region has the sequence CASSLSGRFSGYTF. The DNA sequence is given as TGTGCCAGCAGTTTATCCGGCAGGTTTTCGGGCTACACCTTC.